This TCR beta chain was captured by sequencing in a study of Ad26.COV2.S vaccination and SARS-CoV-2 variants. The CDR3 extends over 14 amino acids. V lost 6 bases and J lost 0; bases outside the gene matches: 1. CDR1 and CDR2 from the germline V gene are ENHRY and SYGVKD. TCRdb's table, derived via immunoSEQ multiplex PCR, lists solely in-frame clones and lacks some. The sample shows about 350,000 clones, 88% of them seen only once. In regard to this clone: Its antigen is unknown.

Study observations and caveats: Reports say spike-specific CD8+ and CD4+ T cell responses covered substantial breadth after vaccination.

Treatment meaning: about 20 received Ad26.COV2.S at low or high dose, single or two shots; about 5 received placebo; per-sample allocation not given. The investigators took samples on day 63 after the first vaccine or placebo injection. This sequence was found in a person between 18 and 65 years old who received the Ad26.COV2.S COVID-19 vaccine or a placebo. V gene TRBV10-3 combines with J gene TRBJ2-7, with 11 bases lining up with TRBD2. The sequenced sample was peripheral blood, obtained in a trial of Ad26.COV2.S vaccine versus placebo. The CDR3 is CAIRTSGISYEQYF. Written as DNA, the CDR3 is TGTGCCATCAGGACTAGCGGGATCTCCTACGAGCAGTACTTC.